Presented here are 27 T cell receptor beta chains from one specimen sequenced in a study of blood T cells in healthy people across ages. PCR was performed a second time for 7 to 11 cycles using a sample-barcoded 5' primer and a J-beta primer mix. TCRdb re-analysed the 5' RACE reads in MiXCR, keeping a single row per CDR3 protein. There are about 1.8 million distinct CDR3 sequences in the sample; roughly 49% occur only once, and 2% to 2.5% lies in the top ten. The source material was blood. The receptors come from a woman aged 40 to 50 in good health.

A few counts support this clonotype. The V gene is TRBV25-1, the J gene TRBJ1-6; the D gene is possibly TRBD1 (6 bases). V was shortened by 7 bases and J by 0 bases, with 7 bases between the two germline ends. This CDR3 has 14 amino acids. Germline lookup yields CDR1 MGHDK and CDR2 SYGVNS. The CDR3 is CASKTGSYNSPLHF. For the CDR3, the DNA is TGTGCCAGCAAGACAGGCTCCTATAATTCACCCCTCCACTTT.

V gene TRBV14 combines with J gene TRBJ1-2; 7 bases match TRBD1. V shed 4 bases, J shed 4 bases, and the junction held 9 bases outside the gene matches. The CDR3 runs to 15 residues. Germline V gene lookup returns CDR1 SGHDN and CDR2 FVKESK. This chain's CDR3 is CASSRSGTAFYGYTF. The CDR3 nucleotides are TGTGCCAGCAGCCGCTCCGGGACAGCCTTCTATGGCTACACCTTC.

This chain links TRBV6-5 with TRBJ2-1; D remains ambiguous. Germline V gene data show CDR1 as MNHEY and CDR2 as SVGAGI. The CDR3 runs to 14 residues. Trimming took off 5 bases at V and 1 base at J, with 9 bases between the two ends. The CDR3 here is CASSRQFSYNEQFF. The CDR3 nucleotides read TGTGCCAGCAGTCGCCAGTTTTCCTACAATGAGCAGTTCTTC.

In its sample, this clonotype was seen once. The chain combines TRBV6-2 or TRBV6-3 with TRBJ1-4; D is uncertain. CDR3 length: 18 amino acids. The germline CDR1 and CDR2 sequences are MNHEY and SVGEGT. Trimming removed 6 bases at V and 0 bases at J, with 20 bases between. The CDR3: CASRTSEALIATNEKLFF. CDR3 DNA sequence: TGTGCCAGCAGGACCTCGGAAGCCCTCATTGCAACTAATGAAAAACTGTTTTTT.

The CDR3 loop reads CASSSRLNTEAFF. The CDR3 bases are TGTGCCAGCAGTTCCCGATTGAACACTGAAGCTTTCTTT. This sequence joins TRBV6-5 and TRBJ1-1; D gene unclear. This CDR3 region has 13 residues. V was trimmed by 4 bases and J by 0 bases, leaving 6 bases between them. From germline, CDR1 is MNHEY and CDR2 SVGAGI.

Ten or more counts support this clonotype. V gene TRBV12-3 or TRBV12-4 combines with J gene TRBJ2-3; D gene unclear. There are 14 residues in the CDR3. With 6 bases removed from V and 0 bases from J, the gap between germline ends came to 10 bases. The DNA for the CDR3 is TGTGCCAGCAGCTTTCGCCGGAGCACAGATACGCAGTATTTT. As protein: CASSFRRSTDTQYF.

This chain connects TRBV3-1 to TRBJ2-1; D ambiguous. V lost 1 base to trimming and J lost 10 bases, with 14 bases between them. The CDR3 covers 14 residues. Looked up from germline, CDR1 is LGHDT and CDR2 is YNNKEL (reference sequence). The DNA for the CDR3 is TGTGCCAGCAGCCAAGTTTCCCAGTCACTCGAGCAGTTCTTC. This gives the protein CASSQVSQSLEQFF.

This clonotype came up a few times. This chain connects TRBV9 to TRBJ2-5; D remains ambiguous. Germline V gives CDR1 SGDLS, CDR2 YYNGEE. The V end was cut by 2 bases, the J end by 4 bases, with 9 bases between. The CDR3 sequence is 13 residues long. The CDR3 region has the DNA TGTGCCAGCAGCGTGGTCCCTGGAGAGACCCAGTACTTC. It is translated as CASSVVPGETQYF.

This clonotype showed up just once. This chain links TRBV6-5 with TRBJ2-1; 14 bases map to TRBD2. The CDR3 length is 15 residues. Germline lookup yields CDR1 MNHEY and CDR2 SVGAGI. The V gene end was trimmed by 5 bases and the J gene end by 7 bases; junction bases not matched to a gene: 4. In DNA, the CDR3 is TGTGCCAGCAGTAAGACTAGCGGGGGGGTAAATGAGCAGTTCTTC. As protein: CASSKTSGGVNEQFF.

The chain combines TRBV7-9 with TRBJ1-2; D might be TRBD1 (6 bases). From germline, CDR1 is SEHNR and CDR2 FQNEAQ (reference sequence). The CDR3 extends over 14 amino acids. V dropped 1 base and J dropped 6 bases, with 12 bases sitting between them. The CDR3 loop is CASSLGAGADGYTF. DNA of the CDR3: TGTGCCAGCAGCTTAGGCGCGGGGGCGGATGGCTACACCTTC.

This clonotype was observed many times. The gene calls are TRBV9 and TRBJ2-3; D gene ambiguous. The CDR3 length is 12 residues. V gave up 0 bases and J gave up 2 bases, with 1 base separating them. Looked up from germline, CDR1 is SGDLS and CDR2 is YYNGEE. CDR3: CASSVDTDTQYF. CDR3 nucleotides: TGTGCCAGCAGCGTAGACACAGATACGCAGTATTTT.

DNA for the CDR3: TGCGCCAGCAGCCAAGACCGGGACAGCCCTCAAGAGACCCAGTACTTC. Its protein is CASSQDRDSPQETQYF. This chain joins TRBV4-3 and TRBJ2-5, with 7 bases matching TRBD1. Germline CDR1 and CDR2: LGHNA and YSLEER. This CDR3 is built from 16 residues. The junction had 6 bases not matched to a gene; V was cut back by 0 bases and J by 2 bases.

The chain carries TRBV6-2 or TRBV6-3 and TRBJ2-5; D not resolved. Germline V gene sequence: CDR1 MNHEY, CDR2 SVGEGT. V lost 5 bases to trimming and J lost 0 bases, with 10 bases between them. CDR3 length: 14 residues. The CDR3 region has the DNA TGTGCCAGCAGTAGGGCCCCGTACCAAGAGACCCAGTACTTC. Amino acid sequence: CASSRAPYQETQYF.

There are many counts of this clonotype. V and J are TRBV7-3 and TRBJ1-2, with D unclear. CDR3 size: 13 residues. CDR1 SGHTA and CDR2 FQGTGA come from the germline V gene. V lost 8 bases and J 0 bases, leaving 10 bases between the germline ends. The CDR3 sequence is CASSRGANYGYTF. CDR3 nucleotide sequence: TGTGCCAGCTCACGGGGAGCTAACTATGGCTACACCTTC.

The chain employs TRBV9 and TRBJ1-4, with 8 bases identical to TRBD1. Per germline, CDR1 SGDLS and CDR2 YYNGEE. Trimming removed 3 bases from V and 4 bases from J; junction bases left unmatched: 2. The CDR3 extends over 14 amino acids. The CDR3 DNA is TGTGCCAGCAGCGCGACAGGGGTTAATGAAAAACTGTTTTTT. It translates to CASSATGVNEKLFF. The entire variable domain, with the rest obtained from reference TRBV9 and TRBJ1-4, is as follows: DSGVTQTPKHLITATGQRVTLRCSPRSGDLSVYWYQQSLDQGLQFLIQYYNGEERAKGNILERFSAQQFPDLHSELNLSSLELGDSALYFCASSATGVNEKLFFGSGTQLSVL.

This sequence joins TRBV2 and TRBJ2-1; 10 bases are a match to TRBD1. J gave up 7 bases and V 6 bases, and 12 bases lay outside the gene matches. The CDR3 spans 16 residues. Germline CDR1 reads SNHLY; CDR2 reads FYNNEI. CDR3 sequence reads: CASSGFRDRGSNEQFF. The CDR3 bases are TGTGCCAGCAGCGGCTTCCGGGACAGGGGATCGAATGAGCAGTTCTTC.

V is TRBV7-8 and J is TRBJ1-2; no clear D. CDR3 length: 14 amino acids. V was shortened by 5 bases and J by 5 bases, with 15 bases between the two germline ends. In germline, CDR1 is SGHVS, CDR2 FQNEAQ. CDR3 DNA: TGTGCCAGCAGCCCCGGACCCACAGCGTATGGCTACACCTTC. It specifies CASSPGPTAYGYTF.

This clonotype was recorded a few times. The chain has TRBV5-1 and TRBJ2-5, with D possibly matching TRBD2 (5 bases). From germline, CDR1 is SGHRS and CDR2 YFSETQ. Trimming left V 1 base short and J 2 bases short, with 12 bases between. This CDR3 region has 15 residues. The CDR3 is CASSLKGSGQETQYF. CDR3 bases: TGCGCCAGCAGCTTGAAAGGGAGTGGACAAGAGACCCAGTACTTC. The whole variable domain, filled in from reference TRBV5-1 and TRBJ2-5, reads KAGVTQTPRYLIKTRGQQVTLSCSPISGHRSVSWYQQTPGQGLQFLFEYFSETQRNKGNFPGRFSGRQFSNSRSEMNVSTLELGDSALYLCASSLKGSGQETQYFGPGTRLLVL.

The sample holds a few counts of this clonotype. The J gene is TRBJ2-5, the V gene TRBV12-3 or TRBV12-4, with 14 bases lining up with TRBD2. The length of the CDR3 is 19 residues. J lost 3 bases, V lost 5 bases, and 14 bases had no gene match. DNA of the CDR3: TGTGCCAGCAGTCCATACATAGGACTAGCGGGGGGCCACAAAGAGACCCAGTACTTC. Protein sequence: CASSPYIGLAGGHKETQYF.

The V gene is TRBV4-3, the J gene TRBJ1-6, with D hard to call. Germline assignment: CDR1 LGHNA and CDR2 YSLEER. The ends were cut back, 0 bases at V and 7 bases at J, with 13 bases in the middle. This CDR3 is built from 16 residues. CDR3 bases: TGCGCCAGCAGCCAAGACGTGGGGTTGGTGAATTCACCCCTCCACTTT. Residues: CASSQDVGLVNSPLHF.

With respect to this clonotype: A clone one base away is much larger, so this may be a read error. The gene calls are TRBV29-1 and TRBJ2-5, with D perhaps matching TRBD1 (5 bases). CDR3 size: 14 residues. Deletions cut 0 bases from V and 2 bases from J, with 10 bases between. Germline assignment: CDR1 SQVTM and CDR2 ANQGSEA. CDR3 DNA sequence: TGCAGCGTTGAAGATCTGCGGACACAAGAGACCCAGTACTTC. Protein product: CSVEDLRTQETQYF.

V and J are TRBV20-1 and TRBJ2-3, with D possibly matching TRBD1 (5 bases). Deletions cut 5 bases from V and 5 bases from J, with 17 bases between. CDR1 is DFQATT, CDR2 SNEGSKA, per germline (reference sequence). The CDR3 is 14 amino acids. Here the CDR3 reads CSAPQRQGKDTQYF. CDR3 in DNA: TGCAGTGCTCCTCAGAGGCAGGGAAAAGATACGCAGTATTTT.

The CDR3 loop is CASSDQLGGYEQYV. The CDR3 DNA reads as TGTGCCAGCAGCGACCAACTAGGAGGCTACGAGCAGTACGTC. The rearrangement links TRBV27 to TRBJ2-7, with D perhaps matching TRBD2 (5 bases). Germline V gives CDR1 MNHEY, CDR2 SMNVEV (reference sequence). The CDR3 is made up of 14 amino acids. Deletions cut 6 bases from V and 3 bases from J, with 15 bases between.

This clonotype showed up just a few times. The chain links TRBV20-1 to TRBJ2-5; 10 positions match TRBD1. The J call could be wrong; TRBJ2-7 is a better fit for the DNA end. Germline-derived CDR1 and CDR2 are DFQATT and SNEGSKA (reference sequence). The length of the CDR3 is 15 residues. The CDR3 loop is CSAGTGTGDPYEQYF. The DNA of the CDR3 is TGCAGTGCTGGGACCGGGACAGGGGACCCCTACGAGCAGTACTTC.

The V and J genes are TRBV6-6 and TRBJ2-1; perhaps TRBD2 as D (7 bases). CDR1 is MNHNY and CDR2 is SVGAGI in the germline V gene (reference sequence). This CDR3 has 17 residues. Trimming stripped 5 bases from V and 0 bases from J, with 17 bases between. CDR3 bases: TGTGCCAGCAGTCGAACCACAGGGAGGGGCTCCTACAATGAGCAGTTCTTC. Translation: CASSRTTGRGSYNEQFF.

The chain is built from TRBV15 and TRBJ1-2; 8 nucleotides agree with TRBD1. Germline assignment: CDR1 LNHNV and CDR2 YYDKDF (reference sequence). The CDR3 runs to 16 residues. V gave up 2 bases and J gave up 6 bases; unmatched junction bases: 11. DNA of the CDR3: TGTGCCACCAGCAGACAAAAAACCGGGACAGGAAATGGCTACACCTTC. Translation gives CATSRQKTGTGNGYTF.

The J gene is TRBJ1-5, the V gene TRBV7-2, with D hard to call. CDR1 and CDR2 from the germline V gene are SGHTA and FQGNSA. V shed 4 bases and J shed 3 bases, with 10 bases lying between them. The CDR3 contains 14 residues. In DNA, the CDR3 is TGTGCCAGCAGCTCAAAGGGCTCCAATCAGCCCCAGCATTTT. Translation gives CASSSKGSNQPQHF.